What follows are 30 T cell receptor beta chains derived from one specimen sequenced in a study of T cell responses to AZD1222 COVID-19 vaccine. Generated by immunoSEQ multiplex PCR, the TCRdb table keeps only in-frame clones and is missing some. The sample holds about 140,000 clones; more than 85% are singletons and the top ten take about 5.1%. Sequenced material: peripheral blood, taken on day 0 of AZD1222 vaccination. The receptors derive from an adult in good health.

The rearrangement joins TRBV3-1 (or the pseudogene TRBV3-2) to TRBJ1-2, with D possibly being TRBD1 (5 bases). From germline, CDR1 is LGHDT and CDR2 YNNKEL (reference sequence). V was pared by 0 bases and J by 7 bases, with 12 bases between. The CDR3 contains 14 residues. The CDR3 DNA is TGTGCCAGCAGCCAAGATACAGGCTCCCTTGGCTACACCTTC. Amino acid sequence: CASSQDTGSLGYTF.

The rearrangement links TRBV5-1 to TRBJ1-5; no definite D call. The CDR3 has 14 amino acids. V shed 4 bases and J shed 4 bases, with 12 bases lying between them. The V gene's germline CDR1 is SGHRS and CDR2 YFSETQ. The CDR3 reads CASSQDGVNQPQHF. CDR3 nucleotide sequence: TGCGCCAGCAGCCAGGACGGCGTGAATCAGCCCCAGCATTTT. The variable domain in full, with the rest retrieved from reference TRBV5-1 and TRBJ1-5, is KAGVTQTPRYLIKTRGQQVTLSCSPISGHRSVSWYQQTPGQGLQFLFEYFSETQRNKGNFPGRFSGRQFSNSRSEMNVSTLELGDSALYLCASSQDGVNQPQHFGDGTRLSIL.

V gene TRBV29-1 combines with J gene TRBJ1-1; possibly TRBD1 for D (6 bases). Germline V gives CDR1 SQVTM, CDR2 ANQGSEA. The V gene lost 4 bases and the J gene lost 5 bases, with 11 bases spanning the gap. The CDR3 spans 12 residues. The CDR3 region is CSVGQVWTEAFF. The CDR3 DNA follows: TGCAGCGTTGGACAGGTGTGGACTGAAGCTTTCTTT.

This sequence joins TRBV6-6 and TRBJ2-1, with TRBD2 matching over 8 bases. The CDR3 length is 17 residues. Trimming took 5 bases from V and 5 from J; bases not matched to a gene: 14. The germline gives CDR1 MNHNY, CDR2 SVGAGI (reference sequence). CDR3 DNA: TGTGCCAGCAGTCTACCAACCAGCGGGAGAGCAAACAATGAGCAGTTCTTC. Amino acid sequence: CASSLPTSGRANNEQFF.

The chain carries TRBV15 and TRBJ1-5, with a possible D match to TRBD1 (5 bases). Germline CDR1 and CDR2: LNHNV and YYDKDF (reference sequence). The CDR3 is made up of 16 amino acids. Trimming left V 4 bases short and J 1 base short, with 14 bases between. For the CDR3, the DNA is TGTGCCACCAGCATGGGTCAGGGCGGAAGCAATCAGCCCCAGCATTTT. Translation gives CATSMGQGGSNQPQHF.

CDR3 DNA sequence: TGTGCCAGTAGAACGGACAGGGGGCACAATCAGCCCCAGCATTTT. Translation: CASRTDRGHNQPQHF. The V gene is TRBV19, the J gene TRBJ1-5; 11 positions match TRBD1. Germline-derived CDR1 and CDR2 are LNHDA and SQIVND (reference sequence). The J segment lost 3 bases and the V segment lost 6 bases, leaving 4 bases of the junction unmatched. The CDR3 length is 15 residues.

CDR3 protein: CASSAWTGSSYEQYF. In nucleotides, the CDR3 is TGTGCCAGCAGCGCCTGGACAGGTAGCTCCTACGAGCAGTACTTC. The J gene is TRBJ2-7, the V gene TRBV5-4, with 7 positions matching TRBD1. Germline V gene lookup returns CDR1 SGHNT and CDR2 YYREEE (reference sequence). CDR3 size: 15 residues. J was trimmed by 0 bases and V by 4 bases; bases with no gene match: 7. Together with reference TRBV5-4 and TRBJ2-7, the CDR3 gives the full variable domain: ETGVTQSPTHLIKTRGQQVTLRCSSQSGHNTVSWYQQALGQGPQFIFQYYREEENGRGNFPPRFSGLQFPNYSSELNVNALELDDSALYLCASSAWTGSSYEQYFGPGTRLTVT.

The CDR3 coding sequence is TGCGCCAGCAGCCAAGAGGCAGACCATGGCTACACCTTC. Amino acid sequence: CASSQEADHGYTF. The genes are TRBV4-1 and TRBJ1-2; D ambiguous. V shed 0 bases and J shed 6 bases, with 8 bases lying between them. CDR1 and CDR2 from the germline V gene are MGHRA and YSYEKL. The CDR3 extends over 13 amino acids.

This chain links TRBV21-1 with TRBJ2-5; the tabulated D call, TRBD1, remains unverified against the DNA. TRBV21-1 is noted as a pseudogene. The CDR3 is 16 residues long. The CDR3 coding sequence is TGTGCCAGCAGCAAAGCGCTAGGACAGCCCCAAGAGACCCAGTACTTC. Protein product: CASSKALGQPQETQYF.

This sequence joins TRBV9 and TRBJ1-2; TRBD1 matches at 8 bases. The CDR3 contains 14 residues. Per the germline V gene, CDR1 is SGDLS and CDR2 is YYNGEE. The ends lost 5 bases at V and 5 bases at J; junction bases unmatched: 8. The CDR3: CASSPQTGGYGYTF. As DNA, the CDR3 is TGTGCCAGCAGTCCACAAACAGGGGGGTATGGCTACACCTTC.

The V gene is TRBV28, the J gene TRBJ2-2; D remains unclear. This CDR3 contains 13 residues. Deletions cut 5 bases from V and 5 bases from J, with 9 bases between. The germline V gene has CDR1 MDHEN and CDR2 SYDVKM. The CDR3, as DNA: TGTGCCAGCAGTCTTCAGGAGACCGGGGAGCTGTTTTTT. This sequence encodes CASSLQETGELFF. The full variable domain, with the rest looked up from reference TRBV28 and TRBJ2-2, is DVKVTQSSRYLVKRTGEKVFLECVQDMDHENMFWYRQDPGLGLRLIYFSYDVKMKEKGDIPEGYSVSREKKERFSLILESASTNQTSMYLCASSLQETGELFFGEGSRLTVL.

V gene TRBV10-3 combines with J gene TRBJ2-3, with D unresolved. This CDR3 comprises 15 residues. The V end lost 5 bases, the J end lost 6 bases, and 18 bases lay between the germline ends. Germline V lookup: CDR1 ENHRY, CDR2 SYGVKD. CDR3 in DNA: TGTGCCATCAGTTACAAACATTCTCAAGCGGATACGCAGTATTTT. Translated: CAISYKHSQADTQYF.

This clone was seen once. The rearrangement uses TRBV11-2 and TRBJ1-2; D uncertain. CDR3 size: 13 residues. The germline gives CDR1 SGHAT, CDR2 FQNNGV. V lost 1 base and J 6 bases, leaving 9 bases between the germline ends. CDR3 amino acids: CASSLVGINGYTF. The CDR3 DNA reads as TGTGCCAGCAGCTTAGTAGGGATAAATGGCTACACCTTC.

The sample holds one count of this clone. The chain carries TRBV5-1 and TRBJ2-7, with 13 bases fitting TRBD2. Looked up from germline, CDR1 is SGHRS and CDR2 is YFSETQ. CDR3 length equals 14 residues. The ends lost 3 bases at V and 7 bases at J; junction bases unmatched: 4. CDR3 in amino acids: CASSSGLAGVEQYF. The CDR3 DNA reads TGCGCCAGCAGCTCAGGACTAGCGGGAGTTGAGCAGTACTTC.

The chain joins TRBV7-3 to TRBJ2-6, with 16 bases identical to TRBD2. The CDR3 covers 20 residues. Unmatched junction bases numbered 3, after V lost 1 base and J lost 0 bases. Per germline, CDR1 SGHTA and CDR2 FQGTGA. In DNA form, the CDR3 reads TGTGCCAGCAGCTTAAAGGGACTAGCGGGAGGGGACTCTGGGGCCAACGTCCTGACTTTC. It specifies CASSLKGLAGGDSGANVLTF.

A note on this clone: An end of the junction does not agree with germline; a read error may underlie this. The V and J genes are TRBV4-2 and TRBJ1-2; 7 bases align to TRBD1. The CDR3 loop spans 12 amino acids. The germline V gene has CDR1 LGHNA and CDR2 YNFKEQ. The CDR3 DNA follows: TGTGCCAGCAGCCAAGTGGAGGGGGCGGTAGGCTTC. It specifies CASSQVEGAVGF.

The chain uses TRBV3-1 (or the pseudogene TRBV3-2) and TRBJ2-2; no clear D. Trimming removed 4 bases from V and 3 bases from J, with 9 bases in between. CDR1 is LGHDT, CDR2 YNNKEL, per germline (reference sequence). CDR3 length: 14 amino acids. CDR3 protein: CASSPLGDTGELFF. The CDR3 nucleotides read TGTGCCAGCAGCCCCCTTGGGGACACCGGGGAGCTGTTTTTT.

The sample holds a few counts of this clone. The J gene is TRBJ2-7, the V gene TRBV2; weak D call: TRBD1 (6 bases). Trimming stripped 5 bases from V and 9 bases from J, with 14 bases between. The CDR3 contains 12 residues. The germline CDR1 and CDR2 sequences are SNHLY and FYNNEI. The CDR3 DNA is TGTGCCAGCAGTAAAACAGGGTCTGGGCAGTACTTC. Its protein product is CASSKTGSGQYF.

V gene TRBV6-4 combines with J gene TRBJ1-1, with D hard to call. Per the germline V gene, CDR1 is MRHNA and CDR2 is SNTAGT. The CDR3 covers 13 residues. Deletions cut 2 bases from V and 3 bases from J, with 7 bases between. The CDR3 DNA is TGTGCCAGCAGTGACGATGGACACACTGAAGCTTTCTTT. This gives the protein CASSDDGHTEAFF.

The V and J genes are TRBV7-9 and TRBJ1-4, with 7 bases identical to TRBD1. This CDR3 has 15 amino acids. CDR1 and CDR2 from the germline V gene are SEHNR and FQNEAQ (reference sequence). V gave up 7 bases and J gave up 5 bases; unmatched junction bases: 10. The CDR3 protein is CASTSPGQPNEKLFF. The CDR3 DNA is TGTGCCAGCACCTCTCCGGGACAGCCGAATGAAAAACTGTTTTTT. Filled out from reference TRBV7-9 and TRBJ1-4, the complete variable domain reads DTGVSQNPRHKITKRGQNVTFRCDPISEHNRLYWYRQTLGQGPEFLTYFQNEAQLEKSRLLSDRFSAERPKGSFSTLEIQRTEQGDSAMYLCASTSPGQPNEKLFFGSGTQLSVL.

The chain recombines TRBV24-1 with TRBJ2-3, with D perhaps given as TRBD1 or TRBD2 (6 bases each). CDR3 length equals 17 residues. The V end was cut by 1 base, the J end by 0 bases, with 13 bases between. From germline, CDR1 is KGHDR and CDR2 SFDVKD. The CDR3 nucleotides are TGTGCCACCAGTGATTTTAGGGGGGTCTTTAGCACAGATACGCAGTATTTT. It is translated as CATSDFRGVFSTDTQYF.

The rearrangement joins TRBV30 to TRBJ2-4; D gene uncertain. CDR3 size: 16 residues. The V and J ends lost 5 bases and 0 bases respectively, with 17 bases between them. Per the germline V gene, CDR1 is GTSNPN and CDR2 is SVGIG (reference sequence). CDR3 sequence: CAWGKGPTLAKNIQYF. The CDR3 DNA reads as TGTGCCTGGGGTAAGGGCCCAACTCTAGCCAAAAACATTCAGTACTTC.

The chain carries TRBV3-1 (or the pseudogene TRBV3-2) and TRBJ2-2; D is unclear. Trimming left V 4 bases short and J 6 bases short, with 15 bases between. The CDR3 is 15 residues long. CDR1 LGHDT and CDR2 YNNKEL come from the germline V gene (reference sequence). CDR3 region: CASSRRTDDPGELFF. DNA of the CDR3: TGTGCCAGCAGCCGACGGACGGACGACCCCGGGGAGCTGTTTTTT.

The chain links TRBV6-5 to TRBJ1-1; D call uncertain. The germline gives CDR1 MNHEY, CDR2 SVGAGI. CDR3 size: 15 residues. V was shortened by 0 bases and J by 4 bases, with 12 bases between the two germline ends. The CDR3 region is CASSYSRELGTEAFF. In nucleotides, the CDR3 is TGTGCCAGCAGTTACTCAAGGGAATTGGGCACTGAAGCTTTCTTT.

This chain joins TRBV7-2 and TRBJ1-3; no clear D. This CDR3 is built from 16 residues. Germline V lookup: CDR1 SGHTA, CDR2 FQGNSA. Trimming took off 5 bases at V and 0 bases at J, with 14 bases between the two ends. This CDR3 reads CASSPEQPHSGNTIYF. As DNA, the CDR3 is TGTGCCAGCAGCCCCGAACAGCCCCACTCTGGAAACACCATATATTTT.

DNA for the CDR3: TGCGCCAGCAGCTCAAACAGGGTAGGGACTGAAGCTTTCTTT. Protein product: CASSSNRVGTEAFF. The chain uses TRBV5-1 and TRBJ1-1; D possibly corresponds to TRBD1 (6 bases). V dropped 3 bases and J dropped 5 bases, with 14 bases sitting between them. CDR3 size: 14 residues. In germline, CDR1 is SGHRS, CDR2 YFSETQ.

The rearrangement links TRBV11-3 to TRBJ2-1; unclear D gene. With 0 bases removed from V and 3 bases from J, the gap between germline ends came to 9 bases. This CDR3 has 15 residues. The germline gives CDR1 SGHNT, CDR2 YENEEA. CDR3 sequence: CASSLDSGIYNEQFF. CDR3 nucleotide sequence: TGTGCCAGCAGCTTAGATTCTGGAATCTACAATGAGCAGTTCTTC.

The chain uses TRBV10-3 and TRBJ2-7; 8 bases match TRBD1. The CDR3 loop spans 13 amino acids. V shed 5 bases and J 5 bases; nucleotides not matched to a gene: 5. CDR1 is ENHRY and CDR2 is SYGVKD in the germline V gene. CDR3: CAISRQGRNEQYF. In nucleotides, the CDR3 is TGTGCCATCAGTAGACAGGGGCGGAACGAGCAGTACTTC.

V gene TRBV24-1 combines with J gene TRBJ2-1, with 8 bases fitting TRBD2. V shed 5 bases, J shed 5 bases, and the junction held 10 bases outside the gene matches. From germline, CDR1 is KGHDR and CDR2 SFDVKD. The CDR3 has 16 residues. CDR3 amino acids: CATSGRRAGVHNEQFF. The CDR3 nucleotides are TGTGCCACCAGTGGGCGGAGAGCGGGAGTCCACAATGAGCAGTTCTTC.

The chain carries TRBV5-1 and TRBJ2-1; TRBD2 agrees at 12 bases. The CDR3 is made up of 14 amino acids. Per germline, CDR1 SGHRS and CDR2 YFSETQ. Losses at the gene ends were 5 bases for V and 5 bases for J; bases not matched to a gene: 2. For the CDR3, the DNA is TGCGCCAGCAGGACTAGCGGGAGACACAATGAGCAGTTCTTC. This translates into CASRTSGRHNEQFF.